What follows is one T cell receptor (beta chain) and its context. Its antigen is unknown. Via MiXCR, TCRdb re-called the reads, giving one row per CDR3 protein. The table records roughly 120,000 distinct CDR3 sequences, approximately 30% of them present only once. The data were obtained in a study of T cell repertoires in cytomegalovirus infection. Background on the study: Newly reported HLA-C-restricted and thoroughly characterized HLA-B-restricted CMV epitopes were employed. TCR beta signatures that were public indicated CMV infection and matching HLA type. Whole-study results and caveats: In two of eight donors, the top clonotype was HLA-C-restricted CMV-specific.

Germline CDR1 is MDHEN and CDR2 is SYDVKM. The length of the CDR3 is 18 residues. Trimming left V 2 bases short and J 0 bases short, with 14 bases between. The source material was CD8+ T cells from cultured PBMCs, sampled from culture after CMV antigen stimulation. The sequence came from a human donor in good health (CMV status not recorded). Some clones in this sample may be carry-over from other donors' samples. The V gene is TRBV28, the J gene TRBJ1-6; tentatively, D is TRBD1 (5 bases). The CDR3 loop reads CASSLPPGQSSYNSPLHF. The DNA for the CDR3 is TGTGCCAGCAGTTTACCCCCAGGGCAAAGCTCCTATAATTCACCCCTCCACTTT.